This T cell receptor (beta chain) was captured by sequencing in a study of Ad26.COV2.S vaccination and SARS-CoV-2 variants. General study points: It was reported that spike-specific CD8+ and CD4+ T cell responses were substantially broad after vaccination.

About this clone: As yet, its antigen is unknown.

The germline gives CDR1 SGHNT, CDR2 YYREEE (reference sequence). V lost 4 bases and J lost 7, with 15 bases in between. The CDR3 has 14 amino acids. Generated by immunoSEQ multiplex PCR, the TCRdb table keeps only in-frame clones and is missing some. The data hold about 480,000 clones, with approximately 90% observed a single time. Treatment indicated: over 15 received Ad26.COV2.S at low or high dose, single or two shots; about 5 received placebo; per-sample allocation not given. Collection of samples fell on day 63 after the first vaccine or placebo injection. This sequence was found in a person between 18 and 60 years old who received the Ad26.COV2.S COVID-19 vaccine or a placebo. The sequenced sample was peripheral blood, obtained in a trial of Ad26.COV2.S vaccine versus placebo. V gene TRBV5-4 combines with J gene TRBJ1-3; D uncertain. CDR3 amino acids: CASSLDRGGNTIYF. The CDR3 nucleotides are TGTGCCAGCAGCCTCGATCGAGGAGGGAACACCATATATTTT.